Each of the 17 T cell receptor beta chains below was sequenced from the same sample in a study of T cell responses to AZD1222 COVID-19 vaccine. Produced via immunoSEQ multiplex PCR; TCRdb's table is partial and in-frame only. This sample carries 140,000 or so clones, about 90% of them seen once, and the ten largest clones take 4%. Here the sequenced sample was peripheral blood, taken 28 days after the second AZD1222 dose. The origin of the receptors is an adult who received the AZD1222 COVID-19 vaccine.

The rearrangement links TRBV6-1 to TRBJ1-1; a possible D gene is TRBD1 (6 bases). V was clipped by 3 bases and J by 1 base, with 9 bases between them. This CDR3 has 14 residues. From germline, CDR1 is MNHNS and CDR2 SASEGT. The CDR3 nucleotides are TGTGCCAGCAGTGATGGGGGACAGAACACTGAAGCTTTCTTT. Translating it yields CASSDGGQNTEAFF.

The V call is TRBV4-3, the J call TRBJ1-1; 7 bases are a match to TRBD1. J lost 0 bases, V lost 2 bases, and 6 bases had no gene match. The CDR3 runs to 16 residues. Per the germline V gene, CDR1 is LGHNA and CDR2 is YSLEER. The CDR3 DNA reads TGCGCCAGCAGCCAATCCTACAGGGGAGTGAACACTGAAGCTTTCTTT. As protein: CASSQSYRGVNTEAFF.

The chain joins TRBV27 to TRBJ1-2; possibly TRBD1 for D (5 bases). The CDR3 runs 13 residues. V lost 5 bases to trimming and J lost 7 bases, with 14 bases between them. Germline lookup yields CDR1 MNHEY and CDR2 SMNVEV (reference sequence). CDR3 DNA: TGTGCCAGCAGTGCCGCCGGGGGAGGTGGCTACACCTTC. Its translation: CASSAAGGGGYTF.

The chain combines TRBV5-1 with TRBJ1-1; 8 positions agree with TRBD1. The CDR3 length is 15 residues. With 0 bases clipped from V and 1 base from J, the junction kept 2 bases outside the gene matches. Germline V gene sequence: CDR1 SGHRS, CDR2 YFSETQ. This CDR3 reads CASSLDGQGNTEAFF. As DNA, the CDR3 is TGCGCCAGCAGCTTGGATGGACAGGGGAACACTGAAGCTTTCTTT.

The chain uses TRBV6-2 or TRBV6-3 and TRBJ2-1; no definite D call. Trimming left V 5 bases short and J 1 base short, with 12 bases between. Germline loops: CDR1 MNHEY, CDR2 SVGEGT. This CDR3 has 15 amino acids. The DNA of the CDR3 is TGTGCCAGCAGTCGGACCGGGTCTTCCTACAATGAGCAGTTCTTC. This gives the protein CASSRTGSSYNEQFF.

The J gene is TRBJ2-7, the V gene TRBV2, with 13 nucleotides matching TRBD2. The ends lost 2 bases at V and 1 base at J; junction bases unmatched: 8. CDR3 length: 18 amino acids. CDR1 and CDR2 (germline): SNHLY, FYNNEI. CDR3 amino acids: CASSEIVGLAGPSYEQYF. DNA for the CDR3: TGTGCCAGCAGTGAAATAGTGGGACTAGCGGGACCTTCCTACGAGCAGTACTTC. Looking up the rest from reference TRBV2 and TRBJ2-7 gives the full variable domain: EPEVTQTPSHQVTQMGQEVILRCVPISNHLYFYWYRQILGQKVEFLVSFYNNEISEKSEIFDDQFSVERPDGSNFTLKIRSTKLEDSAMYFCASSEIVGLAGPSYEQYFGPGTRLTVT.

The CDR3 DNA sequence: TGCGCCAGCAGCTACCGGGACCGAGCAGGTGAGCAGTTCTTC. Its protein is CASSYRDRAGEQFF. V usage is TRBV4-3 and J usage is TRBJ2-1; D is tentatively TRBD1 or TRBD2 (5 bases each). CDR1 and CDR2 (germline): LGHNA, YSLEER. Trimming shortened V by 5 bases and J by 9 bases, and 17 bases separated the two germline ends. The CDR3 is made up of 14 amino acids.

The V and J genes are TRBV28 and TRBJ2-7; D may be TRBD1 or TRBD2 (5 bases each). Trimming stripped 5 bases from V and 6 bases from J, with 35 bases between. CDR3 length equals 20 residues. The V gene's germline CDR1 is MDHEN and CDR2 SYDVKM. The CDR3 bases are TGTGCCAGCAGTGCTGGCGCGGACGGGGACCGAGGCGGCCGGTACGGCGAGCAGTACTTC. This translates into CASSAGADGDRGGRYGEQYF.

The chain carries TRBV28 and TRBJ2-7; TRBD2 matches 13 bases. V shed 6 bases, J shed 7 bases, and the junction held 9 bases outside the gene matches. The CDR3 is 15 amino acids. Germline V gene data show CDR1 as MDHEN and CDR2 as SYDVKM. In DNA form, the CDR3 reads TGTGCCAGCAGATTACCCGGGACTAGCGGGAAAGAGCAGTACTTC. Its translation is CASRLPGTSGKEQYF.

The chain employs TRBV7-8 and TRBJ2-1; TRBD1 or TRBD2 may be the D gene (5 bases each). Trimming took 5 bases from V and 9 from J, leaving 11 bases between them. The V gene's germline CDR1 is SGHVS and CDR2 FQNEAQ. The CDR3 has 12 amino acids. CDR3 residues: CASSLGTTEQFF. The CDR3 nucleotides read TGTGCCAGCAGCCTGGGGACGACTGAGCAGTTCTTC.

This clone is a singleton in its sample. The CDR3 region is CASSSIPGTGLDTQYF. The CDR3 DNA reads TGTGCCAGCAGTTCAATACCGGGGACAGGCCTGGATACGCAGTATTTT. The J gene is TRBJ2-3, the V gene TRBV6-2 or TRBV6-3; TRBD1 matches at 8 bases. J gave up 6 bases and V 4 bases, and 12 bases lay outside the gene matches. The CDR3 consists of 16 residues. The V gene's germline CDR1 is MNHEY and CDR2 SVGEGT.

The CDR3, as DNA: TGTGCCAGCAGTTCCCGAGCGGAGGGGAGGTCAGATACGCAGTATTTT. It yields the protein CASSSRAEGRSDTQYF. J is TRBJ2-3 and V is TRBV6-2 or TRBV6-3, with TRBD2 as a possible D gene (6 bases). This CDR3 comprises 16 residues. Germline lookup yields CDR1 MNHEY and CDR2 SVGEGT. V was trimmed by 4 bases and J by 4 bases, leaving 18 bases between them.

This clone appeared once. The V gene is TRBV7-2, the J gene TRBJ1-5; no definite D call. The V gene lost 5 bases and the J gene lost 5 bases, with 10 bases spanning the gap. Germline assignment: CDR1 SGHTA and CDR2 FQGNSA. This CDR3 is built from 13 residues. CDR3 sequence reads: CASSLRWDQPQHF. CDR3 DNA sequence: TGTGCCAGCAGCCTCCGTTGGGATCAGCCCCAGCATTTT.

DNA for the CDR3: TGTGCCAGCAGCTTCTTGGGGGGGTTGGGGAAAACCGTCAGGGGCTACACCTTC. Its translation is CASSFLGGLGKTVRGYTF. The chain employs TRBV11-2 and TRBJ1-2; possible D gene TRBD1, 5 bases. CDR1 SGHAT and CDR2 FQNNGV come from the germline V gene. Deletions cut 3 bases from V and 8 bases from J, with 28 bases between. The CDR3 has 18 residues. Complete variable domain (other parts from reference TRBV11-2 and TRBJ1-2): EAGVAQSPRYKIIEKRQSVAFWCNPISGHATLYWYQQILGQGPKLLIQFQNNGVVDDSQLPKDRFSAERLKGVDSTLKIQPAKLEDSAVYLCASSFLGGLGKTVRGYTFGSGTRLTVV.

This chain connects TRBV5-1 to TRBJ2-7; TRBD1 aligns across 8 bases. Trimming took 0 bases from V and 3 from J; bases not matched to a gene: 2. The CDR3 runs to 14 residues. The germline gives CDR1 SGHRS, CDR2 YFSETQ. The chain's CDR3 is CASSLGTGGYEQYF. CDR3 coding DNA: TGCGCCAGCAGCTTGGGAACAGGGGGCTACGAGCAGTACTTC.

The chain combines TRBV2 with TRBJ1-1, with D perhaps matching TRBD1 (6 bases). Germline lookup yields CDR1 SNHLY and CDR2 FYNNEI. Trimming removed 4 bases from V and 1 base from J, with 10 bases in between. The CDR3 is made up of 14 amino acids. The CDR3 coding sequence is TGTGCCAGCAGTGTCATACAGGGGAACACTGAAGCTTTCTTT. This gives the protein CASSVIQGNTEAFF. Supplemented by reference TRBV2 and TRBJ1-1, the full variable domain reads EPEVTQTPSHQVTQMGQEVILRCVPISNHLYFYWYRQILGQKVEFLVSFYNNEISEKSEIFDDQFSVERPDGSNFTLKIRSTKLEDSAMYFCASSVIQGNTEAFFGQGTRLTVV.

This sequence joins TRBV7-8 and TRBJ2-1; 15 bases are a match to TRBD2. V was clipped by 5 bases and J by 8 bases; unmatched bases: 10. The CDR3 sequence is 17 residues long. CDR1 is SGHVS and CDR2 is FQNEAQ in the germline V gene. The chain's CDR3 is CASSPWTSGGVRYEQFF. CDR3 nucleotides: TGTGCCAGCAGCCCGTGGACTAGCGGGGGGGTAAGGTATGAGCAGTTCTTC.